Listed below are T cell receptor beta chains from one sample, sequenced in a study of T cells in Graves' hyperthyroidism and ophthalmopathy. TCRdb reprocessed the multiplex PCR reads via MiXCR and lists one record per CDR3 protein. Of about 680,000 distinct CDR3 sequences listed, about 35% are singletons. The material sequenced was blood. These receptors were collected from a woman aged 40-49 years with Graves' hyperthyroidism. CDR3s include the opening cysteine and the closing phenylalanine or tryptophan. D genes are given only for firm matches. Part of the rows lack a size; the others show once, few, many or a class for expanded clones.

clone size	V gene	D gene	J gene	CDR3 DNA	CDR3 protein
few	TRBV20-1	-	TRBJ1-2	TGCAGTGCTAGAGAACCAGCTAACTATGGCTACACCTTC	CSAREPANYGYTF
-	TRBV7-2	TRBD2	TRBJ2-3	TGTGCCAGCAGCATCGGGACTAGCGGGAATACAGATACGCAGTATTTT	CASSIGTSGNTDTQYF
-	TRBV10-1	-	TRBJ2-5	TGCGCCAGCAGTGAGAGGGGGGCTCCGGGAGAGACCCAGTACTTC	CASSERGAPGETQYF
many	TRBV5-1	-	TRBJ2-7	TGCGCCAGCAGCTTGGACAGTAACGCCGAGCAGTACTTC	CASSLDSNAEQYF
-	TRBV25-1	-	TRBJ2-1	TGTGCCGGCCCAGGGTACAATGAGCAGTTCTTC	CAGPGYNEQFF
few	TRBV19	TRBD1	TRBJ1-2	TGTGCCAGTAAAAATCTCGGGACAGGTTTAGTCTACACCTTC	CASKNLGTGLVYTF
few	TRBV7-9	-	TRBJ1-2	TGTGCCAGCAGCCAAGTTATGAGGCAAGGAGAGAACTATGGCTACACCTTC	CASSQVMRQGENYGYTF
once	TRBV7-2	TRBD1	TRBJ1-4	TGCGCCAGCAGCCACTTCGGGGGAGGACAGGGTAATGAAAAACTGTTTTTT	CASSHFGGGQGNEKLFF
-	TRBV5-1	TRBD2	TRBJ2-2	TGCGCCAGCAGCTTGGGGACCGGGACTAGCGGGGAGCTGTTTTTT	CASSLGTGTSGELFF
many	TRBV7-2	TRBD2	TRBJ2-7	TGTGCCAGCAGCTTAGACGCTAGCGGGCAGAGGGCCGAGCAGTACTTC	CASSLDASGQRAEQYF
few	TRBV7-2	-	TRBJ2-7	TGTGCCAGCAGCTTAGATACCAACTACGAGCAGTACTTC	CASSLDTNYEQYF
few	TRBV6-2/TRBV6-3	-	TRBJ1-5	TGTGCCAGCAGTCCCTCGGGGGCCCAGCCCCAGCATTTT	CASSPSGAQPQHF
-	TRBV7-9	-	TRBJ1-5	TGTGCCAGCAGCTTATCTACGGCGGGGGATCAGCCCCAGCATTTT	CASSLSTAGDQPQHF
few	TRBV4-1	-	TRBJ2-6	TGCGCCAGCAGCCAAGATGTGGCGGCTGGGGCCAACGTCCTGACTTTC	CASSQDVAAGANVLTF
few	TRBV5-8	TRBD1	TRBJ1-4	TGTGCCAGCAGCTTCGGACAGGGACATGAAAAACTGTTTTTT	CASSFGQGHEKLFF
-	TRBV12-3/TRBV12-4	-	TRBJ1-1	TGTGCCAGCACCCGGCAGGGGTCTGAAGCTTTCTTT	CASTRQGSEAFF
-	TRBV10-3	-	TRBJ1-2	TGTGCCAGCAATGAAGCCCCGGCAGCTTGGTATGGCTACACCTTC	CASNEAPAAWYGYTF
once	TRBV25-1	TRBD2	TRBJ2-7	TGTGCCAGCAGCCGGGAGGGTGCCTACGAGCAGTACTTC	CASSREGAYEQYF
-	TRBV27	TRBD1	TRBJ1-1	TGTGCCAGCAGTTTATGGACAGGGTCTACCATCTTT	CASSLWTGSTIF
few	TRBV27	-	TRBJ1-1	TGTGCCAGCACTCCAACCGGACGGGGGAAAGCTTTCTTT	CASTPTGRGKAFF
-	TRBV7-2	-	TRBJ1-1	TGTGCCAGCAGCTTGGGGCACGGCCTCAACACTGAAGCTTTCTTT	CASSLGHGLNTEAFF
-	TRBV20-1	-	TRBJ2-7	TGCAGTGCCAGCAGGCCGTGGGGGAACTACGAGCAGTACTTC	CSASRPWGNYEQYF
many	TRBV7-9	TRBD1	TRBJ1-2	TGTGCCAGCAGCGTCCGGGACAGGGAAGACTATGGCTACACCTTC	CASSVRDREDYGYTF
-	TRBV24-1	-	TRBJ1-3	TGTGCCACCAGTGACCAGACAGCGTACTTAAACACCATATATTTT	CATSDQTAYLNTIYF
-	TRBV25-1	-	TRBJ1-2	TGTACCAGCAGTGAAGTAGGGGATGTAGAACGAGGCTATGGCTACACCTTC	CTSSEVGDVERGYGYTF
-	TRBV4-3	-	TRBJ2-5	TGCGCCAGCAGCCAAGATCGCAGGATCCAAGAGACCCAGTACTTC	CASSQDRRIQETQYF
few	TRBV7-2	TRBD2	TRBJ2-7	TGTGCCAGCAGTCCCGGGACTAGCGGGAGGCGTTTAGTCTACGAGCAGTACTTC	CASSPGTSGRRLVYEQYF
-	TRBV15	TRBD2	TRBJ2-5	TGTGCCACCAGCAGAGACGGGGGGGATCCCCAGTACTTC	CATSRDGGDPQYF
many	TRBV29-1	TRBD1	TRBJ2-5	TGCAGCGTTGAATTCAGGGGGCCGCAAGAGACCCAGTACTTC	CSVEFRGPQETQYF
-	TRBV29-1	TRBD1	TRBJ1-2	TGCAGCGCAGGGACAGGAGTGTACACCTTC	CSAGTGVYTF
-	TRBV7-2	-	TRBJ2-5	TGTGCCAGCAGCTTAGAGGCCAGGGCAGAGACCCAGTACTTC	CASSLEARAETQYF
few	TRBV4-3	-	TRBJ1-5	TGCGCCAGCAGCCAAGTGCAGGGTGGGACGCCCCAGCATTTT	CASSQVQGGTPQHF
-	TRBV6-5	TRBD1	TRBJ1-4	TGTGCCAGCAGTTACCGGCTCTCGGGGACAGTTAATGAAAAACTGTTTTTT	CASSYRLSGTVNEKLFF
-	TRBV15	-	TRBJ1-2	TGTGCCACCAGCAGTTCCGGGACACCCTATGGCTACACCTTC	CATSSSGTPYGYTF
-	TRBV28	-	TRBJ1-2	TGTGCCAGCATTCCGCTGAGGGGTATGGACTATGGCTACACCTTC	CASIPLRGMDYGYTF
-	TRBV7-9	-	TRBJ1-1	TGTGCCAGCAGCTTAGTGACCCTGGCAGGGAACACTGAAGCTTTCTTT	CASSLVTLAGNTEAFF